This T cell receptor beta chain comes out of a study of cytomegalovirus exposure and HLA in healthy donors. Concerning this clone: Antigen specificity is unknown.

This cohort consisted of healthy bone marrow donors. The PCR made use of 60 Vbeta and 13 Jbeta primers. Assay used: immunoSEQ multiplex PCR; TCRdb lists only in-frame clones, some missing. The repertoire includes 100,000 to 120,000 clones, 78% of them detected once, and 1% to 1.5% sits in the top ten. General study points: Accurate prediction of HLA-A and HLA-B alleles (for most subjects) was reportedly achieved from TCR beta sequences. A cluster of highly shared sequence variants was likely a sequencing artifact.

Trimming left V 4 bases short and J 6 bases short, with 16 bases between. Germline V gene sequence: CDR1 SGDLS, CDR2 YYNGEE. The CDR3 contains 15 residues. The TCR originated in a man aged 25-45 years in good health and CMV-seronegative. The rearrangement links TRBV9 to TRBJ1-4; D gene unclear. The sequenced material came from PBMCs. This CDR3 reads CASSPEGSGHEKLFF. The CDR3 DNA reads TGTGCCAGCAGCCCGGAGGGATCGGGCCATGAAAAACTGTTTTTT.